Below are 19 T cell receptor beta chains sequenced from a single sample in a study of T cell clonotyping in hematopoietic cell transplantation. Sequencing used immunoSEQ multiplex PCR; TCRdb keeps in-frame clones, though not all of them. The table has some 6,500 clones, 85% to 90% seen once; the top ten hold approximately 14%. Sample: peripheral blood mononuclear cells, taken 180 days after allogeneic stem cell transplant. The receptors shown here come from a female patient aged 50-59 years who had an allogeneic stem cell transplant from an unrelated donor, so the T cells may come from the graft donor. Some clones in this sample may be carry-over from other donors' samples.

V gene TRBV14 combines with J gene TRBJ2-7; D may be TRBD2 (7 bases). V was pared by 6 bases and J by 1 base, with 16 bases between. The CDR3 length is 15 residues. Germline V gene data show CDR1 as SGHDN and CDR2 as FVKESK. CDR3 in amino acids: CASRPGGVGSYEQYF. In nucleotides, the CDR3 is TGTGCCAGCAGACCGGGGGGCGTCGGGTCCTACGAGCAGTACTTC.

The chain recombines TRBV19 with TRBJ1-1; D possibly corresponds to TRBD1 (5 bases). The length of the CDR3 is 13 residues. CDR1 is LNHDA, CDR2 SQIVND, per germline (reference sequence). V was shortened by 3 bases and J by 6 bases, with 11 bases between the two germline ends. The CDR3 sequence: CASSIGAGSEAFF. DNA of the CDR3: TGTGCCAGTAGTATTGGGGCAGGTTCTGAAGCTTTCTTT.

The chain uses TRBV9 and TRBJ2-5; 8 bases align to TRBD1. V was pared by 3 bases and J by 5 bases, with 6 bases of the junction left unmatched. CDR1 is SGDLS and CDR2 is YYNGEE in the germline V gene. The CDR3 loop spans 14 amino acids. The CDR3 sequence: CASSAPGGFETQYF. CDR3 bases: TGTGCCAGCAGCGCCCCAGGGGGCTTCGAGACCCAGTACTTC.

The V gene is TRBV7-8, the J gene TRBJ2-3; 10 bases are shared with TRBD1. CDR3 length equals 16 residues. V trimming: 5 bases; J trimming: 3 bases; junction bases outside the gene matches: 8. Germline CDR1 and CDR2: SGHVS and FQNEAQ. This chain's CDR3 is CASSLRDRGRTDTQYF. In DNA, the CDR3 is TGTGCCAGCAGCCTACGCGACAGGGGGCGAACAGATACGCAGTATTTT.

The V gene is TRBV6-1, the J gene TRBJ2-7; 7 bases are a match to TRBD1. This CDR3 has 14 residues. V lost 5 bases, J lost 4 bases, and 8 bases stayed unmatched. CDR1 is MNHNS and CDR2 is SASEGT in the germline V gene. Here the CDR3 reads CASSWGQPRYEQYF. Here the CDR3 DNA reads TGTGCCAGCAGTTGGGGACAGCCGCGTTACGAGCAGTACTTC.

The rearrangement joins TRBV10-3 to TRBJ2-5, with 8 positions matching TRBD2. The CDR3 is 16 amino acids. Germline V CDR1 and CDR2: ENHRY, SYGVKD. The V segment lost 2 bases and the J segment 1 base; nucleotides outside the gene matches: 6. The CDR3 loop reads CAISENFGGVQETQYF. As DNA, the CDR3 is TGTGCCATCAGTGAGAATTTCGGGGGGGTCCAAGAGACCCAGTACTTC.

J is TRBJ1-2 and V is TRBV7-8; 8 bases are shared with TRBD1. The germline V gene encodes CDR1 SGHVS and CDR2 FQNEAQ. J was trimmed by 8 bases and V by 4 bases; bases with no gene match: 12. The CDR3 length is 15 residues. CDR3 residues: CASSSSAGGGEGYTF. The CDR3 coding sequence is TGTGCCAGCAGCTCCTCAGCAGGGGGCGGAGAGGGCTACACCTTC. The full variable domain, completed using reference TRBV7-8 and TRBJ1-2, is GAGVSQSPRYKVAKRGQDVALRCDPISGHVSLFWYQQALGQGPEFLTYFQNEAQLDKSGLPSDRFFAERPEGSVSTLKIQRTQQEDSAVYLCASSSSAGGGEGYTFGSGTRLTVV.

The chain combines TRBV30 with TRBJ2-3; 9 bases match TRBD2. In germline, CDR1 is GTSNPN, CDR2 SVGIG (reference sequence). This CDR3 contains 15 residues. Trimming at V came to 1 base and at J to 2 bases, leaving 4 bases not matched to a gene. The CDR3 reads CAWSGSGGLTDTQYF. The CDR3 DNA sequence: TGTGCCTGGAGTGGGAGCGGGGGGCTCACAGATACGCAGTATTTT. The full variable domain, its missing parts supplied by reference TRBV30 and TRBJ2-3, is SQTIHQWPATLVQPVGSPLSLECTVEGTSNPNLYWYRQAAGRGLQLLFYSVGIGQISSEVPQNLSASRPQDRQFILSSKKLLLSDSGFYLCAWSGSGGLTDTQYFGPGTRLTVL.

This clone was counted a single time. The rearrangement joins TRBV19 to TRBJ2-7; 7 nucleotides match TRBD2. Germline V gene data show CDR1 as LNHDA and CDR2 as SQIVND (reference sequence). The V segment lost 2 bases and the J segment 3 bases; nucleotides outside the gene matches: 7. This CDR3 is 15 amino acids long. CDR3 region: CASSIPGRGGYEQYF. DNA of the CDR3: TGTGCCAGTAGTATACCAGGGAGGGGTGGCTACGAGCAGTACTTC.

V usage is TRBV28 and J usage is TRBJ1-5; no clear D gene. The V end lost 1 base, the J end lost 0 bases, and 1 base lay between the germline ends. Germline CDR1 reads MDHEN; CDR2 reads SYDVKM. This CDR3 comprises 13 residues. CDR3 coding DNA: TGTGCCAGCAGTTTATATAGCAATCAGCCCCAGCATTTT. Translating gives CASSLYSNQPQHF.

This chain connects TRBV6-1 to TRBJ1-6; D is unclear. The germline V gene has CDR1 MNHNS and CDR2 SASEGT. The V end lost 3 bases, the J end lost 5 bases, and 11 bases lay between the germline ends. This CDR3 is 15 amino acids long. CDR3 nucleotides: TGTGCCAGCAGTGAGAGGGAGAGAAATAATTCACCCCTCCACTTT. This codes for CASSERERNNSPLHF.

The V and J genes are TRBV5-1 and TRBJ1-2; D remains unclear. This CDR3 has 14 amino acids. Trimming removed 5 bases from V and 8 bases from J, with 19 bases in between. From germline, CDR1 is SGHRS and CDR2 YFSETQ. The CDR3 DNA is TGCGCCAGCAGACCGGTGGGCACCCAGGACGGCTACACCTTC. It codes for CASRPVGTQDGYTF.

Here the CDR3 DNA reads TGTGCCAGCAGCTATCAGGGGGAGGGCAATGGCTATGGCTACACCTTC. It yields the protein CASSYQGEGNGYGYTF. This chain connects TRBV7-9 to TRBJ1-2, with 7 positions matching TRBD1. In germline, CDR1 is SEHNR, CDR2 FQNEAQ (reference sequence). There are 16 residues in the CDR3. The ends lost 4 bases at V and 4 bases at J; junction bases unmatched: 12.

The rearrangement uses TRBV11-2 and TRBJ1-4; 7 bases agree with TRBD1. V gave up 5 bases and J gave up 2 bases; unmatched junction bases: 5. CDR3 size: 15 residues. Germline V lookup: CDR1 SGHAT, CDR2 FQNNGV. The CDR3 region is CASSPMTGTNEKLFF. CDR3 coding DNA: TGTGCCAGCAGCCCTATGACAGGGACTAATGAAAAACTGTTTTTT. The full variable domain, completed using reference TRBV11-2 and TRBJ1-4, is EAGVAQSPRYKIIEKRQSVAFWCNPISGHATLYWYQQILGQGPKLLIQFQNNGVVDDSQLPKDRFSAERLKGVDSTLKIQPAKLEDSAVYLCASSPMTGTNEKLFFGSGTQLSVL.

This rearrangement joins TRBV10-2 to TRBJ2-5; no firm D call. V was shortened by 2 bases and J by 5 bases, with 3 bases between the two germline ends. The CDR3 consists of 11 residues. Germline CDR1 WSHSY, CDR2 SAAADI. The CDR3 protein is CASSEGETQYF. CDR3 in DNA: TGCGCCAGCAGTGAGGGGGAGACCCAGTACTTC.

CDR3 residues: CASFETGAYNEQFF. The DNA for the CDR3 is TGCGCCAGCTTCGAGACAGGGGCCTACAATGAGCAGTTCTTC. The chain couples TRBV5-1 to TRBJ2-1, with 8 nucleotides matching TRBD1. This CDR3 spans 14 amino acids. Germline V gene lookup returns CDR1 SGHRS and CDR2 YFSETQ. V dropped 7 bases and J dropped 2; count of bases not matched to a gene: 5.

The chain links TRBV6-4 to TRBJ2-3; TRBD2 agrees at 8 bases. V lost 4 bases, J lost 1 base, and 1 base stayed unmatched. This CDR3 has 14 residues. Germline loops: CDR1 MRHNA, CDR2 SNTAGT. The CDR3 protein is CASSVSGGTDTQYF. CDR3 in DNA: TGTGCCAGCAGTGTTAGCGGGGGCACAGATACGCAGTATTTT.

The chain carries TRBV6-5 and TRBJ2-1; D unresolved. Germline V gene lookup returns CDR1 MNHEY and CDR2 SVGAGI. This CDR3 region has 16 residues. The V end lost 4 bases, the J end lost 0 bases, and 13 bases lay between the germline ends. Here the CDR3 DNA reads TGTGCCAGCAGTTTCCGACGCCGGAGCTCCTACAATGAGCAGTTCTTC. As protein: CASSFRRRSSYNEQFF.

V gene TRBV2 combines with J gene TRBJ2-7; tentatively, D is TRBD2 (6 bases). The V gene lost 8 bases and the J gene lost 2 bases, with 13 bases spanning the gap. Germline V gene data show CDR1 as SNHLY and CDR2 as FYNNEI. This CDR3 has 13 residues. The CDR3 protein is CASGGTDTYEQYF. The DNA for the CDR3 is TGTGCCAGCGGGGGGACGGACACCTACGAGCAGTACTTC.